This TCR beta chain was retrieved from a study of blood T cell repertoires in COVID-19. At the level of the study: Specimens from acute and convalescent COVID-19 originated in the United States, Italy and Spain. In each case, the material was cDNA or gDNA derived from T cells, B-cell-depleted T cells, or PBMCs.

Trimming shortened V by 10 bases and J by 5 bases, and 20 bases separated the two germline ends. The CDR3 runs 14 residues. Germline CDR1 is ENHRY and CDR2 is SYGVKD. Methods used by the authors: Researchers report that nucleated cell counts were estimated from reference gene primer amplification. Here immunoSEQ multiplex PCR was the method, and the copy in TCRdb shows in-frame clones only, minus some. V and J calls and clone size are copied from that table; D and trimming were computed from the DNA. The sample lists about 200,000 clones, over 80% occurring once. The sequencing sample was made of peripheral blood. The clonotype was recovered from a man aged 40-49 years with acute or convalescent COVID-19. This chain joins TRBV10-3 and TRBJ1-2; possibly TRBD1 for D (5 bases). DNA for the CDR3: TGTGCCACCAACCCGGGGGTGGATGGTTATGGCTACACCTTC. This sequence encodes CATNPGVDGYGYTF.